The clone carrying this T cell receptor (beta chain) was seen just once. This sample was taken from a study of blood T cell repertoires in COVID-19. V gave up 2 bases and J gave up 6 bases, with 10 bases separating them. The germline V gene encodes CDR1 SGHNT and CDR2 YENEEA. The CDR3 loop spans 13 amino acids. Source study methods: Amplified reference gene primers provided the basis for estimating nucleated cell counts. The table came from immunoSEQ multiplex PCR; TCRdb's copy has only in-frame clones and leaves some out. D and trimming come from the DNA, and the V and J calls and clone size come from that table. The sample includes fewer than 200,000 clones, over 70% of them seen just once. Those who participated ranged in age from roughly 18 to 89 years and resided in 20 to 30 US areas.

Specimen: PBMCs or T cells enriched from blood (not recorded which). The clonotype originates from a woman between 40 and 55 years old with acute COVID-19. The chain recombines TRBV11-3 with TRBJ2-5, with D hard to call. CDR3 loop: CASSLNSMQTQYF. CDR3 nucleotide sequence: TGTGCCAGCAGCTTAAACTCCATGCAGACCCAGTACTTC.